This is a list of T cell receptor beta chains from one sample in a study of read filtering for tumor transcriptome and immune sequencing. In TCRdb, the reads were re-called with MiXCR into one record per CDR3 protein. There are 57,000 or so distinct CDR3 sequences in the sample; about a fifth occur only once, and roughly 13% lies in the top ten. The sequenced material came from a population of CD138-negative cells sorted from bone marrow. Every receptor here comes from a donor at least 40 years old with multiple myeloma. CDR3s include the opening cysteine and the closing phenylalanine or tryptophan. Each record gives: J gene, V gene, D gene, clone size, CDR3 protein, CDR3 DNA. The D gene is left open where the match is weak. Clone sizes are given selectively: once, few, many, or a class where the clone is expanded.

j_call: TRBJ1-1; v_call: TRBV18; d_call: TRBD1; clone_size: many; cdr3_aa: CASSPRQGDGNTEAFF; cdr3_nt: TGTGCCAGCTCACCAAGGCAGGGGGATGGGAACACTGAAGCTTTCTTT
j_call: TRBJ2-1; v_call: TRBV29-1; d_call: .; clone_size: many; cdr3_aa: CSVEVGAASSYNEQFF; cdr3_nt: TGCAGCGTTGAAGTAGGGGCAGCGAGCTCCTACAATGAGCAGTTCTTC
j_call: TRBJ1-4; v_call: TRBV5-1; d_call: .; clone_size: many; cdr3_aa: CASSTDPRNEKLFF; cdr3_nt: TGCGCCAGCAGCACGGACCCCCGGAATGAAAAACTGTTTTTT
j_call: TRBJ2-5; v_call: TRBV20-1; d_call: TRBD2; clone_size: many; cdr3_aa: CSATPSSGGKETQYF; cdr3_nt: TGCAGTGCTACCCCTTCGAGCGGGGGGAAAGAGACCCAGTACTTC
j_call: TRBJ2-7; v_call: TRBV11-3; d_call: TRBD1; clone_size: many; cdr3_aa: CASSYLGQSLQQYF; cdr3_nt: TGTGCCAGCAGCTACCTGGGACAGTCCTTACAGCAGTACTTC
j_call: TRBJ1-5; v_call: TRBV20-1; d_call: TRBD1; clone_size: .; cdr3_aa: CSAISSGTGGQPQHF; cdr3_nt: TGCAGTGCTATCTCGTCAGGGACAGGGGGACAGCCCCAGCATTTT
j_call: TRBJ2-2; v_call: TRBV7-8; d_call: .; clone_size: few; cdr3_aa: CASKKRANTGELFF; cdr3_nt: TGTGCCAGCAAAAAAAGAGCGAACACCGGGGAGCTGTTTTTT
j_call: TRBJ1-1; v_call: TRBV29-1; d_call: TRBD1; clone_size: .; cdr3_aa: CSVQGTGVANTEAFF; cdr3_nt: TGCAGCGTTCAAGGGACAGGGGTTGCGAACACTGAAGCTTTCTTT
j_call: TRBJ2-4; v_call: TRBV20-1; d_call: .; clone_size: .; cdr3_aa: CSARDTRHLAKNIQYF; cdr3_nt: TGCAGTGCTAGAGATACCAGACACTTAGCCAAAAACATTCAGTACTTC
j_call: TRBJ1-2; v_call: TRBV6-1; d_call: .; clone_size: few; cdr3_aa: CASKPSLADGYTF; cdr3_nt: TGTGCCAGCAAACCTTCCCTGGCGGATGGCTACACCTTC
j_call: TRBJ2-1; v_call: TRBV5-6; d_call: TRBD2; clone_size: many; cdr3_aa: CASSGRVSAIYNEQFF; cdr3_nt: TGTGCCAGCAGCGGGAGGGTCTCAGCTATTTACAATGAGCAGTTCTTC
j_call: TRBJ1-1; v_call: TRBV7-3; d_call: TRBD1; clone_size: .; cdr3_aa: CASSQSTGGYTEAFF; cdr3_nt: TGTGCCAGCAGCCAATCTACAGGGGGCTACACTGAAGCTTTCTTT
j_call: TRBJ1-4; v_call: TRBV3-1; d_call: .; clone_size: many; cdr3_aa: CASSQGGERRSF; cdr3_nt: TGTGCCAGCAGCCAAGGGGGGGAAAGAAGGAGTTTT
j_call: TRBJ2-1; v_call: TRBV5-1; d_call: .; clone_size: many; cdr3_aa: CASSEAALANEQFF; cdr3_nt: TGCGCCAGCAGCGAGGCCGCCCTAGCAAATGAGCAGTTCTTC
j_call: TRBJ1-3; v_call: TRBV9; d_call: .; clone_size: .; cdr3_aa: CASSPAVGGFGNTIYF; cdr3_nt: TGTGCCAGCAGCCCGGCAGTGGGGGGCTTTGGAAACACCATATATTTT
j_call: TRBJ2-3; v_call: TRBV7-3; d_call: .; clone_size: .; cdr3_aa: CASSLQDGTDTQYF; cdr3_nt: TGTGCCAGCAGCTTACAGGACGGCACAGATACGCAGTATTTT
j_call: TRBJ2-3; v_call: TRBV20-1; d_call: .; clone_size: many; cdr3_aa: CSARNPSWGPKDTQYF; cdr3_nt: TGCAGTGCTAGAAATCCATCGTGGGGGCCCAAAGATACGCAGTATTTT
j_call: TRBJ2-7; v_call: TRBV5-1; d_call: TRBD2; clone_size: few; cdr3_aa: CASSFGEGEQYF; cdr3_nt: TGCGCCAGCAGCTTCGGGGAGGGCGAGCAGTACTTC
j_call: TRBJ2-1; v_call: TRBV29-1; d_call: .; clone_size: medium-sized; cdr3_aa: CSVEDRGSSYNEQFF; cdr3_nt: TGCAGCGTTGAAGATCGAGGGAGCTCCTACAATGAGCAGTTCTTC
j_call: TRBJ1-1; v_call: TRBV6-2/TRBV6-3; d_call: TRBD1; clone_size: many; cdr3_aa: CASSYPGTGVNTEAFF; cdr3_nt: TGTGCCAGCAGTTACCCCGGGACAGGGGTGAACACTGAAGCTTTCTTT
j_call: TRBJ2-7; v_call: TRBV20-1; d_call: TRBD2; clone_size: many; cdr3_aa: CSAPRAGDEQYF; cdr3_nt: TGCAGTGCGCCGCGAGCGGGGGACGAGCAGTACTTC
j_call: TRBJ2-5; v_call: TRBV9; d_call: TRBD2; clone_size: few; cdr3_aa: CASSVGLAGETQYF; cdr3_nt: TGTGCCAGCAGCGTCGGACTAGCGGGAGAGACCCAGTACTTC
j_call: TRBJ2-2; v_call: TRBV19; d_call: .; clone_size: many; cdr3_aa: CASSPRQNTGELFF; cdr3_nt: TGTGCCAGTAGTCCCCGACAGAACACCGGGGAGCTGTTTTTT
j_call: TRBJ1-3; v_call: TRBV21-1; d_call: .; clone_size: many; cdr3_aa: CASYPLPGPSVSGNTIYF; cdr3_nt: TGTGCCAGCTACCCTCTCCCGGGGCCCTCTGTCTCTGGAAACACCATATATTTT
j_call: TRBJ2-3; v_call: TRBV7-9; d_call: TRBD1; clone_size: many; cdr3_aa: CASSFGTADTQYF; cdr3_nt: TGTGCCAGCAGCTTCGGGACAGCAGATACGCAGTATTTT
j_call: TRBJ2-4; v_call: TRBV20-1; d_call: TRBD2; clone_size: many; cdr3_aa: CSGGGVAENIQYF; cdr3_nt: TGCAGTGGGGGAGGGGTTGCGGAAAACATTCAGTACTTC
j_call: TRBJ1-5; v_call: TRBV28; d_call: .; clone_size: .; cdr3_aa: CASSLVGGNQPQHF; cdr3_nt: TGTGCCAGCAGTTTAGTGGGGGGCAATCAGCCCCAGCATTTT
j_call: TRBJ2-5; v_call: TRBV7-3; d_call: .; clone_size: many; cdr3_aa: CASSPNAESSETQYF; cdr3_nt: TGTGCCAGCAGCCCGAATGCCGAGAGCTCGGAGACCCAGTACTTC
j_call: TRBJ1-6; v_call: TRBV28; d_call: .; clone_size: many; cdr3_aa: CASSLFLPPLHF; cdr3_nt: TGTGCCAGCAGTTTATTTTTGCCACCCCTCCACTTT
j_call: TRBJ2-1; v_call: TRBV20-1; d_call: TRBD2; clone_size: .; cdr3_aa: CSARDASGSINEQFF; cdr3_nt: TGCAGTGCTAGAGATGCTAGCGGGAGTATCAATGAGCAGTTCTTC
j_call: TRBJ2-1; v_call: TRBV9; d_call: .; clone_size: many; cdr3_aa: CASSAWSKGNEQFF; cdr3_nt: TGTGCCAGCAGCGCCTGGTCCAAAGGGAATGAGCAGTTCTTC
j_call: TRBJ1-5; v_call: TRBV20-1; d_call: .; clone_size: few; cdr3_aa: CSAMPQGPSSNQPQHF; cdr3_nt: TGCAGTGCTATGCCACAGGGTCCCTCTAGCAATCAGCCCCAGCATTTT
j_call: TRBJ2-2; v_call: TRBV7-9; d_call: .; clone_size: many; cdr3_aa: CASSPLGAGELFF; cdr3_nt: TGTGCCAGCAGCCCTTTAGGGGCCGGGGAGCTGTTTTTT
j_call: TRBJ2-1; v_call: TRBV4-1; d_call: .; clone_size: many; cdr3_aa: CASSQGVRDRNEQFF; cdr3_nt: TGCGCCAGCAGCCAAGGCGTGCGGGATCGGAATGAGCAGTTCTTC
j_call: TRBJ2-3; v_call: TRBV28; d_call: .; clone_size: many; cdr3_aa: CASSSLPGRTDTQYF; cdr3_nt: TGTGCCAGCAGTTCCCTCCCAGGCCGCACAGATACGCAGTATTTT
j_call: TRBJ2-7; v_call: TRBV20-1; d_call: .; clone_size: many; cdr3_aa: CSAREAYEQYF; cdr3_nt: TGCAGTGCTAGAGAGGCTTACGAGCAGTACTTC
j_call: TRBJ2-1; v_call: TRBV12-3/TRBV12-4; d_call: TRBD1; clone_size: many; cdr3_aa: CASRNNRGSYNEQFF; cdr3_nt: TGTGCCAGCAGAAATAACAGGGGATCTTACAATGAGCAGTTCTTC
j_call: TRBJ2-5; v_call: TRBV28; d_call: .; clone_size: many; cdr3_aa: CASTTTGDGEETQYF; cdr3_nt: TGTGCCAGCACCACAACTGGGGACGGAGAAGAGACCCAGTACTTC
j_call: TRBJ2-2; v_call: TRBV12-3/TRBV12-4; d_call: TRBD2; clone_size: many; cdr3_aa: CASSSRAGGTAGELFF; cdr3_nt: TGTGCCAGCAGTAGCCGAGCGGGAGGGACGGCCGGGGAGCTGTTTTTT
j_call: TRBJ1-6; v_call: TRBV15; d_call: .; clone_size: .; cdr3_aa: CATSRDSGRGSLHF; cdr3_nt: TGTGCCACCAGCAGAGATTCAGGGAGAGGGTCCCTCCACTTT
j_call: TRBJ2-1; v_call: TRBV7-2; d_call: .; clone_size: .; cdr3_aa: CASSLGTHRFF; cdr3_nt: TGTGCCAGCAGCTTAGGGACTCACCGCTTCTTC
j_call: TRBJ1-2; v_call: TRBV6-1; d_call: TRBD1; clone_size: .; cdr3_aa: CASSERGRGAGYTF; cdr3_nt: TGTGCCAGCAGTGAGCGCGGCAGGGGGGCTGGCTACACCTTC
j_call: TRBJ2-2; v_call: TRBV23-1; d_call: .; clone_size: many; cdr3_aa: CASSQFRGTGELFF; cdr3_nt: TGCGCCAGCAGTCAATTCCGGGGAACCGGGGAGCTGTTTTTT
j_call: TRBJ2-2; v_call: TRBV9; d_call: .; clone_size: many; cdr3_aa: CASSVSVLGLNTGELFF; cdr3_nt: TGTGCCAGCAGCGTAAGCGTTTTAGGACTGAACACCGGGGAGCTGTTTTTT
j_call: TRBJ1-5; v_call: TRBV20-1; d_call: TRBD1; clone_size: .; cdr3_aa: CSARRRDRGFSQPQHF; cdr3_nt: TGCAGTGCTAGGAGGAGGGACAGGGGCTTTAGTCAGCCCCAGCATTTT
j_call: TRBJ1-1; v_call: TRBV4-2; d_call: TRBD1; clone_size: many; cdr3_aa: CASSPWTGNLMNTEAFF; cdr3_nt: TGTGCCAGCAGCCCGTGGACAGGGAATTTAATGAACACTGAAGCTTTCTTT
j_call: TRBJ2-3; v_call: TRBV2; d_call: .; clone_size: many; cdr3_aa: CASTPGQSETYTQYF; cdr3_nt: TGTGCCAGCACCCCCGGACAGTCTGAAACTTATACGCAGTATTTT
j_call: TRBJ2-1; v_call: TRBV28; d_call: TRBD2; clone_size: many; cdr3_aa: CASSPVSGRSYNEGFF; cdr3_nt: TGTGCCAGCAGTCCGGTTAGCGGGAGGTCGTACAATGAGGGGTTCTTC
j_call: TRBJ2-3; v_call: TRBV28; d_call: .; clone_size: many; cdr3_aa: CASSLGRTSTDTQYF; cdr3_nt: TGTGCCAGCAGCTTGGGGCGGACTAGCACAGATACGCAGTATTTT
j_call: TRBJ2-2; v_call: TRBV4-1; d_call: .; clone_size: few; cdr3_aa: CASSQVRGGQQTGELLF; cdr3_nt: TGCGCCAGCAGCCAAGTCCGGGGGGGACAGCAGACCGGGGAGCTGCTTTTT
j_call: TRBJ2-1; v_call: TRBV11-2; d_call: .; clone_size: few; cdr3_aa: CASSFLVGEQFF; cdr3_nt: TGTGCCAGCAGCTTCCTAGTTGGTGAGCAGTTCTTC
j_call: TRBJ1-3; v_call: TRBV28; d_call: TRBD1; clone_size: few; cdr3_aa: CASRSPNRGSFGNTIYF; cdr3_nt: TGTGCCAGCAGGTCCCCTAACAGGGGATCTTTCGGAAACACCATATATTTT
j_call: TRBJ2-2; v_call: TRBV14; d_call: .; clone_size: many; cdr3_aa: CASSQDNSNTGELFF; cdr3_nt: TGTGCCAGCAGCCAAGACAACTCGAACACCGGGGAGCTGTTTTTT